These 30 T cell receptor beta chains were sequenced from one sample in a study of T cells in localized non-small cell lung cancer. Some clones are missing from TCRdb's copy, which holds only in-frame ones; the method was immunoSEQ multiplex PCR. The table shows roughly 40,000 clones, with more than 85% occurring only once. The sample was peripheral blood, taken before any cancer treatment. These receptors originate from a man between 18 and 49 years old with stage I lung adenocarcinoma.

This clone was counted a single time. V gene TRBV14 combines with J gene TRBJ2-2; no reliable D call. The length of the CDR3 is 15 residues. Germline V CDR1 and CDR2: SGHDN, FVKESK. Trimming took 0 bases from V and 0 from J, leaving 5 bases between them. The CDR3 region is CASSQDRTNTGELFF. Written as DNA, the CDR3 is TGTGCCAGCAGCCAAGACAGAACGAACACCGGGGAGCTGTTTTTT.

This clone was picked up a small number of times. The rearrangement joins TRBV19 to TRBJ1-2; 10 bases agree with TRBD1. V gave up 3 bases and J gave up 2 bases; unmatched junction bases: 6. The germline V gene encodes CDR1 LNHDA and CDR2 SQIVND (reference sequence). The CDR3 extends over 16 amino acids. CDR3 amino acids: CASSIQPGQGNYGYTF. CDR3 DNA sequence: TGTGCCAGTAGTATCCAACCGGGACAGGGGAACTATGGCTACACCTTC.

The chain uses TRBV4-2 and TRBJ2-5; D perhaps matches TRBD1 (5 bases). The CDR3 runs to 14 residues. The germline gives CDR1 LGHNA, CDR2 YNFKEQ. The V end lost 0 bases, the J end lost 5 bases, and 10 bases lay between the germline ends. The CDR3, as DNA: TGTGCCAGCAGCCAAGAACTGGGGCCGGAGACCCAGTACTTC. This gives the protein CASSQELGPETQYF.

V usage is TRBV7-9 and J usage is TRBJ2-7, with D possibly called TRBD1 or TRBD2 (5 bases each). Germline-derived CDR1 and CDR2 are SEHNR and FQNEAQ (reference sequence). The germline V and J ends were trimmed by 5 bases and 2 bases, with 10 bases remaining between them. This CDR3 is 13 amino acids long. For the CDR3, the DNA is TGTGCCAGCAGCCCGGGACGGACCTACGAGCAGTACTTC. This translates into CASSPGRTYEQYF.

This clone has just a few counts. The genes are TRBV7-2 and TRBJ2-7; D is perhaps TRBD1 or TRBD2 (6 bases each). Germline loops: CDR1 SGHTA, CDR2 FQGNSA. The CDR3 runs 16 residues. V lost 5 bases and J 6 bases, leaving 23 bases between the germline ends. The CDR3 sequence: CASSPLMSGRGGEQYF. The DNA of the CDR3 is TGTGCCAGCAGCCCACTGATGTCGGGCAGGGGAGGCGAGCAGTACTTC.

The CDR3 DNA follows: TGTGCCAGTCGTCCAGCGGTTCAAGAGACCCAGTACTTC. Translating gives CASRPAVQETQYF. The chain carries TRBV7-9 and TRBJ2-5; maybe TRBD2 (5 bases). The V gene lost 9 bases and the J gene lost 2 bases, with 13 bases spanning the gap. The CDR3 is 13 amino acids. Germline V gene data show CDR1 as SEHNR and CDR2 as FQNEAQ (reference sequence).

V and J are TRBV11-1 and TRBJ2-5, with D perhaps matching TRBD2 (7 bases). Germline CDR1 SGHAT, CDR2 FQDESV (reference sequence). V was shortened by 5 bases and J by 3 bases, with 13 bases between the two germline ends. The CDR3 runs to 14 residues. For the CDR3, the DNA is TGTGCCAGCAGCCTACTAGGGGGGGAAGAGACCCAGTACTTC. It is translated as CASSLLGGEETQYF.

J is TRBJ1-2 and V is TRBV25-1, with 7 bases matching TRBD1. CDR1 and CDR2 from the germline V gene are MGHDK and SYGVNS. The CDR3 totals 14 residues. The V gene end was trimmed by 3 bases and the J gene end by 4 bases; junction bases not matched to a gene: 5. CDR3 nucleotides: TGTGCCAGCAGTGAGGGGGGACAGTTCTATGGCTACACCTTC. Encoded protein: CASSEGGQFYGYTF.

The genes are TRBV6-5 and TRBJ2-7; D unresolved. CDR1 and CDR2 from the germline V gene are MNHEY and SVGAGI. Trimming took 0 bases from V and 5 from J, leaving 11 bases between them. The CDR3 loop spans 14 amino acids. The CDR3 spells CASSYSGWGNEQYF. CDR3 coding DNA: TGTGCCAGCAGTTACTCCGGTTGGGGTAACGAGCAGTACTTC.

A few counts support this clone. J is TRBJ1-2 and V is TRBV7-2; D perhaps matches TRBD1 (6 bases). The germline V gene encodes CDR1 SGHTA and CDR2 FQGNSA. CDR3 length: 14 residues. Trimming pared 2 bases from V and 4 bases from J, leaving 11 bases between. The CDR3 bases are TGTGCCAGCAGCTTACACAGGGAGGCCTATGGCTACACCTTC. As protein: CASSLHREAYGYTF.

The V call is TRBV14, the J call TRBJ1-1; D is ambiguous. Germline V gene data show CDR1 as SGHDN and CDR2 as FVKESK. Between the trimmed V and J ends, which lost 4 bases and 6 bases, there was a span of 12 bases. The CDR3 runs to 13 residues. The CDR3 reads CASSRHGSPEAFF. CDR3 DNA: TGTGCCAGCAGCCGACATGGGTCCCCTGAAGCTTTCTTT.

V gene TRBV18 combines with J gene TRBJ2-6; the D is unclear. The germline V gene encodes CDR1 KGHSH and CDR2 LQKENI. The CDR3 is made up of 14 amino acids. V lost 0 bases to trimming and J lost 2 bases, with 2 bases between them. This CDR3 reads CASSPPAGANVLTF. CDR3 nucleotide sequence: TGTGCCAGCTCACCACCGGCTGGGGCCAACGTCCTGACTTTC.

The V and J genes are TRBV5-6 and TRBJ1-2; unclear D gene. Deletions cut 4 bases from V and 2 bases from J, with 12 bases between. The V gene's germline CDR1 is SGHDT and CDR2 YYEEEE. This CDR3 contains 14 residues. CDR3 nucleotides: TGTGCCAGCAGCGATTGGGGTATAAACTATGGCTACACCTTC. Its protein is CASSDWGINYGYTF.

CDR3 residues: CASSPGQGSGANVLTF. As DNA, the CDR3 is TGTGCCAGCAGCCCGGGACAGGGGTCTGGGGCCAACGTCCTGACTTTC. The V and J genes are TRBV11-3 and TRBJ2-6, with 10 bases matching TRBD1. This CDR3 spans 16 amino acids. Germline CDR1 reads SGHNT; CDR2 reads YENEEA. Trimming cost V 5 bases and J 1 base; bases outside gene matches: 2.

This chain links TRBV11-1 with TRBJ1-2, with 11 nucleotides matching TRBD1. Losses at the gene ends were 3 bases for V and 6 bases for J; bases not matched to a gene: 3. The length of the CDR3 is 14 residues. Germline loops: CDR1 SGHAT, CDR2 FQDESV (reference sequence). The CDR3 loop reads CASSFGTGGHGYTF. The CDR3 region has the DNA TGTGCCAGCAGCTTCGGGACAGGGGGGCATGGCTACACCTTC. Using reference TRBV11-1 and TRBJ1-2 for the parts outside the CDR3, the full variable domain is EAEVAQSPRYKITEKSQAVAFWCDPISGHATLYWYRQILGQGPELLVQFQDESVVDDSQLPKDRFSAERLKGVDSTLKIQPAELGDSAMYLCASSFGTGGHGYTFGSGTRLTVV.

The chain combines TRBV4-2 with TRBJ1-4; perhaps TRBD1 as D (5 bases). CDR1 LGHNA and CDR2 YNFKEQ come from the germline V gene. CDR3 length equals 15 residues. The V gene lost 3 bases and the J gene lost 8 bases, with 16 bases spanning the gap. The CDR3 spells CASSQGWGEEEKLFF. In DNA, the CDR3 is TGTGCCAGCAGCCAGGGGTGGGGGGAGGAAGAAAAACTGTTTTTT.

This clone is a singleton in its sample. The V gene is TRBV5-1, the J gene TRBJ1-2; perhaps TRBD1 as D (6 bases). This CDR3 is built from 15 residues. Germline V gene sequence: CDR1 SGHRS, CDR2 YFSETQ. V lost 7 bases to trimming and J lost 4 bases, with 20 bases between them. The CDR3 coding sequence is TGCGCCAGCGCAGCCTATATCGGACAGTCCTATGGCTACACCTTC. It encodes CASAAYIGQSYGYTF.

V and J are TRBV4-3 and TRBJ1-2, with TRBD1 matching over 7 bases. The germline CDR1 and CDR2 sequences are LGHNA and YSLEER. This CDR3 is built from 15 residues. Unmatched junction bases numbered 8, after V lost 3 bases and J lost 4 bases. The DNA of the CDR3 is TGCGCCAGCAGCCAGAACTTCGGGACAGTCTATGGCTACACCTTC. It encodes CASSQNFGTVYGYTF.

J is TRBJ1-2 and V is TRBV13, with D unresolved. From germline, CDR1 is PRHDT and CDR2 FYEKMQ (reference sequence). CDR3 length: 14 amino acids. V lost 0 bases to trimming and J lost 8 bases, with 13 bases between them. The CDR3 protein is CASSLGRNTNGYTF. CDR3 bases: TGTGCCAGCAGCTTAGGACGGAATACAAACGGCTACACCTTC.

V is TRBV30 and J is TRBJ1-1, with 10 nucleotides matching TRBD1. CDR1 is GTSNPN and CDR2 is SVGIG in the germline V gene (reference sequence). The V segment lost 2 bases and the J segment 4 bases; nucleotides outside the gene matches: 1. This CDR3 contains 13 residues. CDR3 sequence (DNA): TGTGCCTGGAGTCGGGACAGGGGCACTGAAGCTTTCTTT. Its protein is CAWSRDRGTEAFF.

The V gene is TRBV5-1, the J gene TRBJ1-2; TRBD1 aligns across 9 bases. This CDR3 comprises 15 residues. The J segment lost 1 base and the V segment lost 0 bases, leaving 1 base of the junction unmatched. The V gene's germline CDR1 is SGHRS and CDR2 YFSETQ. Here the CDR3 DNA reads TGCGCCAGCAGCTTGGGGGACAGGGATAACTATGGCTACACCTTC. Its protein is CASSLGDRDNYGYTF.

The V and J genes are TRBV4-1 and TRBJ1-1; TRBD1 aligns across 8 bases. With V trimmed by 3 bases and J by 3 bases, 12 bases remained unmatched. Germline V gene data show CDR1 as MGHRA and CDR2 as YSYEKL. The CDR3 has 17 residues. In nucleotides, the CDR3 is TGCGCCAGCAGCCAGGTACCCATGACAGGGGTGCACACTGAAGCTTTCTTT. Its translation is CASSQVPMTGVHTEAFF.

The chain carries TRBV5-1 and TRBJ2-7; no clear D gene. Germline V lookup: CDR1 SGHRS, CDR2 YFSETQ. V lost 0 bases and J lost 1, with 8 bases in between. The CDR3 is 14 amino acids. CDR3 sequence reads: CASSLVGRSYEQYF. The CDR3 DNA reads as TGCGCCAGCAGCTTGGTCGGCAGATCCTACGAGCAGTACTTC.

The rearrangement uses TRBV7-9 and TRBJ1-4; 9 positions agree with TRBD1. Germline CDR1 reads SEHNR; CDR2 reads FQNEAQ (reference sequence). J gave up 8 bases and V 1 base, and 8 bases lay outside the gene matches. CDR3 length: 16 residues. CDR3 DNA: TGTGCCAGCAGCTTAGATCCGGGACAGGGAAGGGAAAAACTGTTTTTT. Translated: CASSLDPGQGREKLFF.

V is TRBV2 and J is TRBJ1-1; D ambiguous. V was trimmed by 1 base and J by 0 bases, leaving 6 bases between them. This CDR3 is 14 amino acids long. Germline V gives CDR1 SNHLY, CDR2 FYNNEI. The CDR3 DNA follows: TGTGCCAGCAGTGAAGACCCATTGAACACTGAAGCTTTCTTT. This gives the protein CASSEDPLNTEAFF.

The chain employs TRBV2 and TRBJ1-1, with 7 bases matching TRBD1. This CDR3 contains 18 residues. V trimming: 6 bases; J trimming: 0 bases; junction bases outside the gene matches: 16. Germline values: CDR1 SNHLY, CDR2 FYNNEI. CDR3 in amino acids: CASSRDSPRVTMNTEAFF. In DNA, the CDR3 is TGTGCCAGCAGCCGGGACAGCCCCCGTGTGACTATGAACACTGAAGCTTTCTTT.

V usage is TRBV7-3 and J usage is TRBJ1-1; D is perhaps TRBD1 (6 bases). The CDR3 contains 15 residues. The V gene's germline CDR1 is SGHTA and CDR2 FQGTGA. V was clipped by 1 base and J by 4 bases, with 13 bases between them. The CDR3 sequence: CASSLRGRGATEAFF. The CDR3 bases are TGTGCCAGCAGCTTAAGAGGCAGGGGCGCCACTGAAGCTTTCTTT.

The sample holds one count of this clone. This CDR3 is CASSSVGEQYF. The CDR3 nucleotides are TGTGCCAGCAGTTCTGTGGGGGAGCAGTACTTC. The gene calls are TRBV6-6 and TRBJ2-7; D is unclear. This CDR3 is 11 amino acids long. The V end lost 4 bases, the J end lost 7 bases, and 8 bases lay between the germline ends. Germline values: CDR1 MNHNY, CDR2 SVGAGI (reference sequence).

V usage is TRBV6-7 and J usage is TRBJ1-2; 9 bases are shared with TRBD1. TRBV6-7 is reported as an ORF; its role is uncertain. The CDR3 loop spans 17 amino acids. The J segment lost 6 bases and the V segment lost 2 bases, leaving 13 bases of the junction unmatched. The CDR3 sequence is CASSYHSGTGIFDGYTF. Written as DNA, the CDR3 is TGTGCCAGCAGTTACCACTCGGGGACAGGGATTTTCGATGGCTACACCTTC.

The chain uses TRBV7-9 and TRBJ2-5; a weak D match, TRBD2 (6 bases). Trimming cost V 6 bases and J 5 bases, with 16 bases left between them. CDR3 length: 14 amino acids. Germline V gene data show CDR1 as SEHNR and CDR2 as FQNEAQ (reference sequence). CDR3 residues: CASSPAGFGETQYF. The CDR3 coding sequence is TGTGCCAGCAGTCCAGCGGGTTTTGGGGAGACCCAGTACTTC.